The clone carrying this T cell receptor (beta chain) was counted at least ten times. Looked up from germline, CDR1 is SGDLS and CDR2 is YYNGEE. V was shortened by 0 bases and J by 8 bases, with 6 bases between the two germline ends. The CDR3 is 13 residues long. These data belong to a study of early T cells in non-severe SARS-CoV-2 infection. TCRdb redid the calling of the 5' RACE reads with MiXCR, one entry per CDR3 protein. Of around 23,000 distinct CDR3 sequences listed, about 5.1% are singletons. This TCR derives from an adult who was a healthcare worker with PCR-confirmed SARS-CoV-2 infection or an uninfected control (not recorded which). This chain uses TRBV9 with TRBJ1-6, with D uncertain. Sequenced sample: whole blood. The CDR3, as DNA: TGTGCCAGCAGCGTAGGCGGGCATTCACCCCTCCACTTT. Its protein is CASSVGGHSPLHF.